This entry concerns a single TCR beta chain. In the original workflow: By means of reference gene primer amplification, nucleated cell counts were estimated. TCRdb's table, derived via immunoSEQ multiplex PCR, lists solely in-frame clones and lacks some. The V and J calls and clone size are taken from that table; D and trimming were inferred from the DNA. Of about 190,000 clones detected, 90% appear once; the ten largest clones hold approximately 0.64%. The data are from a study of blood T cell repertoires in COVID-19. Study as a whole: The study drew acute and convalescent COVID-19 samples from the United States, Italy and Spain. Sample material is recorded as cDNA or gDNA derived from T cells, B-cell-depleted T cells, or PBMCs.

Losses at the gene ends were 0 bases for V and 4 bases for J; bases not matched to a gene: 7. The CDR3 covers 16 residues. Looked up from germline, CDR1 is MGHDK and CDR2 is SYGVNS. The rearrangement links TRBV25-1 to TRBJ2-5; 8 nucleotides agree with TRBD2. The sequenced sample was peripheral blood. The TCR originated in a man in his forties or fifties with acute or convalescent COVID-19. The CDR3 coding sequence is TGTGCCAGCAGTGAATATAGACTAGCGACTCGAGAGACCCAGTACTTC. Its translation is CASSEYRLATRETQYF.